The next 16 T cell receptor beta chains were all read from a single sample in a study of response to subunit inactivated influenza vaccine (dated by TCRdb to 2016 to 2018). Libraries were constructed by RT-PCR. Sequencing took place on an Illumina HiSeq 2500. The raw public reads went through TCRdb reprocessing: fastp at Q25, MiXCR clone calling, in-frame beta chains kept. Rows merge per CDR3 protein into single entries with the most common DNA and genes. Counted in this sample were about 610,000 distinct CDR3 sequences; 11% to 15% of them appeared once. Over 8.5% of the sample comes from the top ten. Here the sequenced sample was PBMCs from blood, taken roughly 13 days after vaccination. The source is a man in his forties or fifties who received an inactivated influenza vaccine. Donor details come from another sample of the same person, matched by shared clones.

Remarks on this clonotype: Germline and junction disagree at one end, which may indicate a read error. The CDR3 DNA reads TGCGCCTGCAGCCAAGTAGAGGGGGAGTACAATGAGCAGTTCTTC. Amino acid sequence: CACSQVEGEYNEQFF. V usage is TRBV4-3 and J usage is TRBJ2-1; a weak D match, TRBD1 (6 bases). Germline CDR1 reads LGHNA; CDR2 reads YSLEER. This CDR3 has 15 residues.

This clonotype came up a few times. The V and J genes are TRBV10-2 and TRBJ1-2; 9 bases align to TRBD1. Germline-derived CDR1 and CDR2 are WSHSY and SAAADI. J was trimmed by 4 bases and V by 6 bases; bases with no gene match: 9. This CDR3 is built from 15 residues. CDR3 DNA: TGCGCCAGCAGCTCCGGGACAGGGTATAGCTATGGCTACACCTTC. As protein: CASSSGTGYSYGYTF.

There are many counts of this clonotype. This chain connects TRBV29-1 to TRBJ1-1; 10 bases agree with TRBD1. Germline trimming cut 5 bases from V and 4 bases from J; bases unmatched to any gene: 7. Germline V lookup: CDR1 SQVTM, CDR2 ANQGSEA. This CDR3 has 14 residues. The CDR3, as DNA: TGCAGCGTTCCCGGAAGGGACAGGGGCACTGAAGCTTTCTTT. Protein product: CSVPGRDRGTEAFF.

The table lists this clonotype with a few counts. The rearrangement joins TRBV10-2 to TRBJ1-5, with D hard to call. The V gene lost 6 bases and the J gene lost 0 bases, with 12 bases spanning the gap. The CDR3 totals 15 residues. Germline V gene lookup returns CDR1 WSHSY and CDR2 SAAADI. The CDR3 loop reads CASRGGGYSNQPQHF. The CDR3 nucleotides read TGCGCCAGCAGGGGTGGAGGATATAGCAATCAGCCCCAGCATTTT.

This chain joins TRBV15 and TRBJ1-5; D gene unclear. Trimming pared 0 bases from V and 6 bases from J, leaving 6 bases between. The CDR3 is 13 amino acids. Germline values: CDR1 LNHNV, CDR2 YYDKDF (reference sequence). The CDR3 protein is CATSRDLGQPQHF. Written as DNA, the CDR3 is TGTGCCACCAGCAGAGATCTGGGTCAGCCCCAGCATTTT.

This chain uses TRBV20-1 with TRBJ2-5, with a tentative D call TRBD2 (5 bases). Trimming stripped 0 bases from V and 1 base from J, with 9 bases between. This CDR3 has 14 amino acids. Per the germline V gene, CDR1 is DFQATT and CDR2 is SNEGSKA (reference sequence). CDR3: CSAREALAQETQYF. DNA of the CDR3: TGCAGTGCTAGAGAGGCGCTAGCCCAAGAGACCCAGTACTTC.

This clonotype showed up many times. CDR3 nucleotides: TGTGCCAGCACTGGGCTAGCGGTCACCTCCTACAATGAGCAGTTCTTC. Amino acid sequence: CASTGLAVTSYNEQFF. The V and J genes are TRBV2 and TRBJ2-1, with 7 bases that match TRBD2. V shed 7 bases, J shed 0 bases, and the junction held 9 bases outside the gene matches. The germline gives CDR1 SNHLY, CDR2 FYNNEI. CDR3 length equals 16 residues.

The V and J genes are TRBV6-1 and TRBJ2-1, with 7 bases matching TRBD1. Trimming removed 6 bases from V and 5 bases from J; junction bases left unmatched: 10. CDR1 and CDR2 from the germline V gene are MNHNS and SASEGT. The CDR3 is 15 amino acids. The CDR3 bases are TGTGCCAGCAGACGAAGGGACAGCGTTAACAATGAGCAGTTCTTC. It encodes CASRRRDSVNNEQFF.

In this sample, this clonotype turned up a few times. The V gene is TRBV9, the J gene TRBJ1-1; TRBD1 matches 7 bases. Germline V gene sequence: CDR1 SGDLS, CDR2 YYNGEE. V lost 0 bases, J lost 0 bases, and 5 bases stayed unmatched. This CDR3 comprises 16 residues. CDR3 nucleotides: TGTGCCAGCAGCGTAGATGGGACAGCTATGAACACTGAAGCTTTCTTT. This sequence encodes CASSVDGTAMNTEAFF.

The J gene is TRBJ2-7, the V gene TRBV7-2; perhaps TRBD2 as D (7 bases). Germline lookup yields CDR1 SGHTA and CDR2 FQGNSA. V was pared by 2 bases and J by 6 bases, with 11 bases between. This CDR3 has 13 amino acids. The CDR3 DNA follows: TGTGCCAGCAGCTTAACCGGGGGGCCCGAGCAGTACTTC. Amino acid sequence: CASSLTGGPEQYF.

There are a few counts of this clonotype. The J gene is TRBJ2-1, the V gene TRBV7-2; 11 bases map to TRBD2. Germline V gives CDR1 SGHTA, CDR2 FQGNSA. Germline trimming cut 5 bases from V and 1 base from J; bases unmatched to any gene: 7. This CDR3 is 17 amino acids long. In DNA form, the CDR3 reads TGTGCCAGCAGCCTCACTAGCGGGGGTAGGTCCTACAATGAGCAGTTCTTC. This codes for CASSLTSGGRSYNEQFF.

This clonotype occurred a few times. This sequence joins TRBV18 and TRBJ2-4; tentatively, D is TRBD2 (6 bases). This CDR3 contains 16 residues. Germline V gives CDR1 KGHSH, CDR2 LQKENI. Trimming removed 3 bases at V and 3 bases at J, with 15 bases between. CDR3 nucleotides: TGTGCCAGCTCACCGGGCGGGGATCCGGGCAAAAACATTCAGTACTTC. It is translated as CASSPGGDPGKNIQYF. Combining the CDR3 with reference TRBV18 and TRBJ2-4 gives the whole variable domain NAGVMQNPRHLVRRRGQEARLRCSPMKGHSHVYWYRQLPEEGLKFMVYLQKENIIDESGMPKERFSAEFPKEGPSILRIQQVVRGDSAAYFCASSPGGDPGKNIQYFGAGTRLSVL.

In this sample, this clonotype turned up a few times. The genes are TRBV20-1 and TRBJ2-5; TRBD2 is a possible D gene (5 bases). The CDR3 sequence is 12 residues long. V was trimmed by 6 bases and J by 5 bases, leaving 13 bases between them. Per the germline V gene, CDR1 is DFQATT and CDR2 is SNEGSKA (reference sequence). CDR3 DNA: TGCAGTGCCGCGGGCCCCGGGGAGACCCAGTACTTC. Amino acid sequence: CSAAGPGETQYF.

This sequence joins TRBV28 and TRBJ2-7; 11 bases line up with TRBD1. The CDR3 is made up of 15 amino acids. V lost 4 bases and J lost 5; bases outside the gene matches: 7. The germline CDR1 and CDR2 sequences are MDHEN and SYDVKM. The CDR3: CASSSPGQGDHEQYF. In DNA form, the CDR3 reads TGTGCCAGCAGTTCCCCGGGACAGGGGGATCACGAGCAGTACTTC.

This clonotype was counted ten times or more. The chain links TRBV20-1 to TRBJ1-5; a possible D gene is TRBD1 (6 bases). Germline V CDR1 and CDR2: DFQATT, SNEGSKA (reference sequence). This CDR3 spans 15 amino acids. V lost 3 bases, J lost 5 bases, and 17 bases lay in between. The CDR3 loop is CSARETGRKDQPQHF. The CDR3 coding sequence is TGCAGTGCTAGGGAAACAGGGAGGAAGGATCAGCCCCAGCATTTT.

The CDR3 sequence: CATRKQADQPQHF. The CDR3 DNA follows: TGTGCCACCAGGAAACAGGCTGATCAGCCCCAGCATTTT. J is TRBJ1-5 and V is TRBV24-1; TRBD1 might be the D (5 bases). Deletions cut 7 bases from V and 5 bases from J, with 11 bases between. This CDR3 comprises 13 residues. The V gene's germline CDR1 is KGHDR and CDR2 SFDVKD.